This T cell receptor beta chain stems from a study of blood T cell repertoires in COVID-19. Across the study: Samples taken during acute and convalescent COVID-19 were collected in the United States, Italy and Spain. Nucleic acid was either cDNA or gDNA, and it came from T cells, B-cell-depleted T cells, or PBMCs.

Germline CDR1 SEHNR, CDR2 FQNEAQ (reference sequence). This CDR3 has 17 residues. With 1 base clipped from V and 5 bases from J, the junction kept 8 bases outside the gene matches. The method was immunoSEQ multiplex PCR; TCRdb's version includes in-frame clones alone and lacks a portion of them. This sample has about 140,000 clones, with more than 60% found just once. The clonotype was recovered from an older woman with acute or convalescent COVID-19. V is TRBV7-9 and J is TRBJ1-1; TRBD1 matches 12 bases. Material for sequencing was peripheral blood. The DNA of the CDR3 is TGTGCCAGCAGCTTAGTAGGGACAGGGGGCGTCGGGACTGAAGCTTTCTTT. Protein: CASSLVGTGGVGTEAFF.